The 7 T cell receptor beta chains below all came from one sample that was sequenced in a study of T cell repertoires in cytomegalovirus infection. TCRdb re-derived calls from the reads in MiXCR, one entry per CDR3 protein. The sample carries some 800,000 distinct CDR3 sequences, around a third recorded once. For these TCRs, the target antigens are not known. The input for sequencing was cultured CD8+ T cells from PBMCs, taken from culture after CMV antigen stimulation. These receptor sequences come from a human donor in good health (CMV status not recorded). Some clones in this sample may be carry-over from other donors' samples.

As for this clonotype: One junction end does not reproduce the germline sequence, and a read error may be involved. The chain couples TRBV4-2 to TRBJ2-1; 10 nucleotides match TRBD2. Germline V gives CDR1 LGHNA, CDR2 YNFKEQ. CDR3 length: 17 residues. The CDR3 here is CVSSQDLLAGIYNEQFF. CDR3 sequence (DNA): TGTGTCAGCAGCCAAGACTTACTAGCGGGAATTTACAATGAGCAGTTCTTC.

This clonotype was detected a few times. The chain couples TRBV4-1 to TRBJ2-3; 10 bases fit TRBD1. Germline V lookup: CDR1 MGHRA, CDR2 YSYEKL. The CDR3 runs to 15 residues. V was clipped by 4 bases and J by 3 bases; unmatched bases: 4. The CDR3 protein is CASSPLGQGTDTQYF. CDR3 DNA sequence: TGCGCCAGCAGCCCGTTGGGACAGGGGACAGATACGCAGTATTTT.

On this clonotype itself: Since a much larger clone is just one base distant, this may be a read error. CDR3 sequence (DNA): TGTGCCAGCAGGTCTGAATGGGACGAAGCTTTCTTT. This encodes CASRSEWDEAFF. The V and J genes are TRBV7-6 and TRBJ1-1, with D possibly being TRBD1 (5 bases). The germline gives CDR1 SGHVS, CDR2 FNYEAQ. The CDR3 totals 12 residues. Deletions cut 6 bases from V and 8 bases from J, with 13 bases between.

The chain recombines TRBV27 with TRBJ2-7, with 8 nucleotides matching TRBD2. The CDR3 loop spans 14 amino acids. The V gene end was trimmed by 0 bases and the J gene end by 7 bases; junction bases not matched to a gene: 5. CDR1 is MNHEY, CDR2 SMNVEV, per germline (reference sequence). Here the CDR3 DNA reads TGTGCCAGCAGTTTATCCAGCGGGGGAAGGGAGCAGTACTTC. This encodes CASSLSSGGREQYF.

The V call is TRBV10-3, the J call TRBJ1-2, with 8 bases that match TRBD1. Looked up from germline, CDR1 is ENHRY and CDR2 is SYGVKD. V gave up 7 bases and J gave up 6 bases; unmatched junction bases: 16. The CDR3 spans 16 residues. DNA for the CDR3: TGTGCCATCAATGGGATAAAGGACAGGGTACTCGATGGCTACACCTTC. Protein sequence: CAINGIKDRVLDGYTF.

The J gene is TRBJ2-4, the V gene TRBV15; no clear D. Germline CDR1 reads LNHNV; CDR2 reads YYDKDF (reference sequence). The V gene lost 5 bases and the J gene lost 6 bases, with 14 bases spanning the gap. CDR3 size: 14 residues. As DNA, the CDR3 is TGTGCCACCAGCTATTTGGAGCCGGTAAACATTCAGTACTTC. Translating gives CATSYLEPVNIQYF.

The chain has TRBV9 and TRBJ2-2; 7 bases are a match to TRBD1. This CDR3 is built from 17 residues. V shed 4 bases, J shed 3 bases, and the junction held 12 bases outside the gene matches. CDR1 and CDR2 from the germline V gene are SGDLS and YYNGEE. The CDR3 DNA sequence: TGTGCCAGCAGCTCCAACTCCGGGACAGTCTACACCGGGGAGCTGTTTTTT. Its protein product is CASSSNSGTVYTGELFF.